This T cell receptor beta chain derives from a study of shared clonotypes between healthy human individuals. There were only Caucasian adults among the donors, and all lived in Nashville, Tennessee. TCRdb keeps only in-frame clones here, not all; method: immunoSEQ multiplex PCR. This table has some 1.5 million clones, around 97% appearing once. CDR1 and CDR2 (germline): SGHNT, YYREEE (reference sequence). V lost 4 bases, J lost 2 bases, and 15 bases lay in between. CDR3 length equals 15 residues. The chain carries TRBV5-4 and TRBJ1-1; D perhaps matches TRBD1 (6 bases). The sample consisted of naive CD4+ T cells sorted from blood. Subset specified: CD45RA+ positively selected. This TCR came from a man aged 25-40 years in good health. As DNA, the CDR3 is TGTGCCAGCAGCCCAAAGCAGGGGTTCAACACTGAAGCTTTCTTT. Its protein product is CASSPKQGFNTEAFF.